This entry features one T cell receptor (beta chain) sequence. Its antigen is still unknown. Here the gene names and germline are mouse. The read falls 1 residue short of the CDR3 end, and the missing part is taken from the germline J gene. The data were taken from a study of tissue T cells after allogeneic stem cell transplantation. Sample time point: mouse harvest day 7 after allogeneic transplant. Each mouse received 10^7 T-cell-depleted marrow cells plus 10^6 splenic CD5+ T cells by tail vein. B6 (H2b) cells into BALB/c (H2d) mice; tissues taken at day 7 or 14. Study observations and caveats: In patients and mice, blood and spleen missed much of tissue repertoire. Across patients, clones rarely overlapped, yet motif clusters were shared tissue-specifically.

The CDR3 is 14 amino acids. Germline V gene data show CDR1 as SGHSA and CDR2 as FRNQAP. Trimming took 4 bases from V and 1 from J, leaving 9 bases between them. The data were produced by immunoSEQ multiplex PCR, yet TCRdb's version contains in-frame clones alone and is incomplete. The sample contains 6,500 to 9,000 clones, roughly 45% of which appear only once. Sequencing was carried out using skin. This TCR came from a female BALB/c mouse given C57BL/6 T cells with graft-versus-host disease after an allogeneic hematopoietic cell transplant. The chain joins TRBV16 to TRBJ2-4; a weak D match, TRBD2 (6 bases). This chain's CDR3 is CASSSHWGQNTLYF. The sequenced part of the CDR3 DNA is TGTGCAAGCAGCTCCCACTGGGGTCAAAACACCTTGTAC.